This TCR beta chain was retrieved from a study of T cells in Graves' hyperthyroidism and ophthalmopathy. The study excluded patients with uncontrolled infection, other autoimmune disease, pregnancy or lactation. Amplified TCR beta CDR3 regions came from RNA transcripts. A first-round RT-PCR of the TCR CDR3 used the HTBI primer set. TCRdb processed the multiplex PCR reads anew with MiXCR; each CDR3 protein has one entry. The table includes about 400,000 distinct CDR3 sequences, roughly 13% detected once. The germline CDR1 and CDR2 sequences are DFQATT and SNEGSKA (reference sequence). Trimming cost V 0 bases and J 0 bases, with 15 bases left between them. The CDR3 extends over 16 amino acids.

The sample taken for sequencing was blood. This clonotype was obtained from a man in his fifties with Graves' ophthalmopathy. The rearrangement links TRBV20-1 to TRBJ2-7; TRBD2 might be the D (5 bases). The CDR3, as DNA: TGCAGTGCTAGAGATGCTAGCTCCCAGAACTCCTACGAGCAGTACTTC. Amino acid sequence: CSARDASSQNSYEQYF.